In its sample, the clone carrying this T cell receptor beta chain was seen many times. Its antigen is currently unknown. The authors amplified TCR beta CDR3 regions, and they did so from RNA transcripts for repertoire sequencing. The workflow started with a first-round RT-PCR run with HTBI primers and then moved on to a second-round multiplex PCR. A single record per CDR3 protein comes from TCRdb applying MiXCR to the multiplex PCR reads. The sample yields about 740,000 distinct CDR3 sequences, 40% seen once. The sample belongs to a study of Graves' ophthalmopathy and Graves' hyperthyroidism. Study findings and constraints: Sensitivity reached roughly 71% and specificity roughly 72% when the model predicted ophthalmopathy progression. Blood samples also showed most expanded thyroid clonotypes exceeding 0.001 frequency.

Germline values: CDR1 SGHDN, CDR2 FVKESK. Trimming stripped 0 bases from V and 1 base from J, with 7 bases between. This CDR3 comprises 14 residues. This TCR derives from an adult man with Graves' ophthalmopathy. The V gene is TRBV14, the J gene TRBJ2-7, with D unresolved. The sequenced sample was peripheral blood. In nucleotides, the CDR3 is TGTGCCAGCAGCCAAGATACCGATTCCTACGAGCAGTACTTC. This encodes CASSQDTDSYEQYF.